This entry lists 10 T cell receptor beta chains sequenced from one sample in a study of T-cell memory formation after mild COVID-19. From the 5' RACE reads, TCRdb called clonotypes with MiXCR, one entry per CDR3 protein. This table has tens of thousands of distinct CDR3 sequences, about 10% appearing once. Sequencing input: PBMCs or a T cell subset sorted from them (not recorded which). Receptor source: a man younger than 30 who had mild COVID-19 (a few samples of this study predate the infection). Cell type and time point are not known.

This clonotype has just a few counts. This sequence joins TRBV29-1 and TRBJ2-3; tentatively, D is TRBD1 (7 bases). This CDR3 has 13 amino acids. CDR1 SQVTM and CDR2 ANQGSEA come from the germline V gene. Trimming stripped 4 bases from V and 3 bases from J, with 11 bases between. CDR3 in amino acids: CSVAAGGTDTQYF. The CDR3 DNA reads TGCAGCGTTGCCGCAGGGGGGACAGATACGCAGTATTTT.

The chain employs TRBV19 and TRBJ1-4; D is unresolved. The CDR3 has 13 amino acids. Germline V gene data show CDR1 as LNHDA and CDR2 as SQIVND (reference sequence). V lost 6 bases and J lost 7, with 12 bases in between. CDR3 protein: CASRSYRGEKLFF. The CDR3 DNA is TGTGCCAGTAGATCCTACCGGGGTGAAAAACTGTTTTTT.

There are many counts of this clonotype. The chain joins TRBV29-1 to TRBJ2-3; 9 nucleotides match TRBD1. V was pared by 8 bases and J by 2 bases, with 14 bases of the junction left unmatched. The CDR3 has 16 residues. Per the germline V gene, CDR1 is SQVTM and CDR2 is ANQGSEA. Here the CDR3 DNA reads TGCAGCATTGGACAGGGGCTCGGGGGGAACACAGATACGCAGTATTTT. It is translated as CSIGQGLGGNTDTQYF.

The J gene is TRBJ1-4, the V gene TRBV6-6, with D perhaps TRBD1 (5 bases). The CDR3 length is 15 residues. In germline, CDR1 is MNHNY, CDR2 SVGAGI (reference sequence). V lost 2 bases and J lost 7, with 14 bases in between. This CDR3 reads CASSYRQGGSEKLFF. CDR3 coding DNA: TGTGCCAGCAGTTACCGGCAGGGCGGTAGTGAAAAACTGTTTTTT.

The table lists this clonotype with many counts. The chain combines TRBV7-2 with TRBJ2-3; D remains unclear. CDR1 is SGHTA and CDR2 is FQGNSA in the germline V gene. There are 16 residues in the CDR3. With 1 base removed from V and 0 bases from J, the gap between germline ends came to 11 bases. The CDR3 region is CASSLVWAASTDTQYF. CDR3 sequence (DNA): TGTGCCAGCAGCTTAGTTTGGGCAGCTAGCACAGATACGCAGTATTTT.

In its sample, this clonotype was seen many times. The CDR3 spells CASSQGSLTHNNEQFF. In DNA, the CDR3 is TGCGCCAGCAGCCAAGGTTCCTTGACTCATAACAATGAGCAGTTCTTC. This chain links TRBV4-3 with TRBJ2-1; D remains unclear. CDR3 length: 16 residues. Germline V lookup: CDR1 LGHNA, CDR2 YSLEER. Trimming stripped 1 base from V and 5 bases from J, with 15 bases between.

This clonotype has a handful of counts. CDR3 bases: TGTGCCAGCAGCCGAACCCAACTAGCGGGGGGCGGGAGCACAGATACGCAGTATTTT. It is translated as CASSRTQLAGGGSTDTQYF. The rearrangement links TRBV11-2 to TRBJ2-3, with 12 positions matching TRBD2. The CDR3 covers 19 residues. CDR1 is SGHAT, CDR2 FQNNGV, per germline. V trimming: 5 bases; J trimming: 0 bases; junction bases outside the gene matches: 12.

CDR3 nucleotide sequence: TGTGCCAGCAGTTTCCCCGGGCTAACAGGGTTGGGGACCGGGGAGCTGTTTTTT. Its protein is CASSFPGLTGLGTGELFF. The gene calls are TRBV28 and TRBJ2-2; the D gene is possibly TRBD1 (6 bases). The V and J ends lost 3 bases and 5 bases respectively, with 22 bases between them. The V gene's germline CDR1 is MDHEN and CDR2 SYDVKM. The CDR3 totals 18 residues.

This clonotype was seen only a few times. The chain uses TRBV5-1 and TRBJ2-6; D ambiguous. V gave up 4 bases and J gave up 3 bases, with 11 bases separating them. CDR3 length: 15 amino acids. Germline loops: CDR1 SGHRS, CDR2 YFSETQ. The CDR3 sequence is CASSESVGGANVLTF. The CDR3 nucleotides read TGCGCCAGCAGCGAAAGCGTGGGTGGGGCCAACGTCCTGACTTTC.

This clonotype was detected a few times. The rearrangement links TRBV9 to TRBJ2-5; D not resolved. The CDR3 has 13 amino acids. Trimming took 0 bases from V and 5 from J, leaving 8 bases between them. Germline CDR1 and CDR2: SGDLS and YYNGEE. The DNA for the CDR3 is TGTGCCAGCAGCGTAGAGGGCCACGAGACCCAGTACTTC. Amino acid sequence: CASSVEGHETQYF.